This TCR beta chain was identified during a study of blood T cell repertoires in COVID-19. Whole-study context: PBMCs, B-cell-depleted T cells, or T cells provided the cDNA or gDNA that made up the material.

In its sample, this clone was seen a few times. The authors' processing: Amplification of reference gene primers provided the estimated nucleated cell counts. Data came from immunoSEQ multiplex PCR; TCRdb stores just in-frame clones and leaves some out. That table gives V, J and clone size, and the DNA gave D and trimming. Among tens of thousands of clones listed, about 86% were seen once. The CDR3 is made up of 14 amino acids. Deletions cut 0 bases from V and 5 bases from J, with 7 bases between. Germline CDR1 MGHRA, CDR2 YSYEKL. The rearrangement links TRBV4-1 to TRBJ2-2; no firm D call. Source material: peripheral blood. The sequence was collected from a man aged 45-65 years with active COVID-19. The CDR3 here is CASSQDPGTGELFF. DNA for the CDR3: TGCGCCAGCAGCCAAGACCCCGGGACCGGGGAGCTGTTTTTT.